A few counts support the clone carrying this T cell receptor beta chain. This CDR3 is built from 14 residues. Trimming took off 3 bases at V and 4 bases at J, with 12 bases between the two ends. The data were obtained in a study of blood T cells in healthy people across ages. A second PCR, run for roughly 7 to 11 cycles, used a sample-barcoded 5' primer plus a J-beta primer mix. A tag from a template-switch adaptor with 12 random nucleotides marked each cDNA molecule. TCRdb itself ran the 5' RACE reads through MiXCR, one entry per CDR3 protein. The sample contains approximately 490,000 distinct CDR3 sequences, less than 25% of which appear only once. The same sample was also studied in work on T cells of mothers and their children.

This rearrangement joins TRBV12-3 or TRBV12-4 to TRBJ2-5; a weak D match, TRBD1 (6 bases). The sequence was collected from a boy between 10 and 17 years old in good health. Sequencing input: blood. The CDR3 nucleotides are TGTGCCAGCAGTTTCTCTGGACAGAGAGAGACCCAGTACTTC. This translates into CASSFSGQRETQYF.